This record covers a single T cell receptor beta chain. V shed 2 bases and J shed 2 bases, with 11 bases lying between them. The length of the CDR3 is 14 residues. CDR1 and CDR2 (germline): DFQATT, SNEGSKA (reference sequence). The record originates from a study of patients and donors after allogeneic stem cell transplantation. One entry per CDR3 protein results from TCRdb running MiXCR on the RT-PCR reads. The sample shows some 92,000 distinct CDR3 sequences, roughly 48% of them seen only once. The chain employs TRBV20-1 and TRBJ2-3; no definite D call. This clonotype was obtained from a human donor who was either an allogeneic HSCT recipient or a stem cell or donor lymphocyte infusion donor (not recorded which). It is not recorded whose cells these are; they may come from a transplant donor. Sequenced sample: blood, either unsorted or a sorted T cell fraction (not recorded which). The CDR3 loop is CSARISQNTDTQYF. CDR3 in DNA: TGCAGTGCTAGAATTTCCCAGAACACAGATACGCAGTATTTT.